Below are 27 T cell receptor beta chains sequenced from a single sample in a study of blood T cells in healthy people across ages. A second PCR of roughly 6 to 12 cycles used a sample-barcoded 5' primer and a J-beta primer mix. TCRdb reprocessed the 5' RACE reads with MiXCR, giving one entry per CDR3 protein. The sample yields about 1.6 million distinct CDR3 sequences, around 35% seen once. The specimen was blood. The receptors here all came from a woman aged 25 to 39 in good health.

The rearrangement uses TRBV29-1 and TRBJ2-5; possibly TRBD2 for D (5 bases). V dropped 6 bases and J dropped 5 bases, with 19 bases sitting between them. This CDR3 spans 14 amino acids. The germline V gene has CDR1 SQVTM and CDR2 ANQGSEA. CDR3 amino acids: CSVLGEGPFETQYF. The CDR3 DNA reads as TGCAGCGTCCTCGGCGAGGGTCCCTTCGAGACCCAGTACTTC.

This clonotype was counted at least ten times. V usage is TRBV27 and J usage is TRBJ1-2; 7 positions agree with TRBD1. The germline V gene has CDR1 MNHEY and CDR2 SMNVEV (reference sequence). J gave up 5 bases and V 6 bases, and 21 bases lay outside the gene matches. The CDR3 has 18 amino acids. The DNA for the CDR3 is TGTGCCAGCAGCGCCCTTCCTCAGGGGGGTTCCGAAGCATATGGCTACACCTTC. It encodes CASSALPQGGSEAYGYTF.

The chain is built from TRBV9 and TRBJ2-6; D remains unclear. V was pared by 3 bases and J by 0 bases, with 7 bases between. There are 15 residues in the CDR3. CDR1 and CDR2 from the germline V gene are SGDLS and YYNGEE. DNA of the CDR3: TGTGCCAGCAGCGCCAAGATCTCTGGGGCCAACGTCCTGACTTTC. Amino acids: CASSAKISGANVLTF.

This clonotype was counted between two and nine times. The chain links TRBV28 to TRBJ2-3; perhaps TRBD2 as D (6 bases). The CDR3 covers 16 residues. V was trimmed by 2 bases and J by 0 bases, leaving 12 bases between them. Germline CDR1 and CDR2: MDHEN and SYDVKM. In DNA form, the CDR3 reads TGTGCCAGCAGTTTAGCCTGGGGGACTAGCACAGATACGCAGTATTTT. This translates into CASSLAWGTSTDTQYF.

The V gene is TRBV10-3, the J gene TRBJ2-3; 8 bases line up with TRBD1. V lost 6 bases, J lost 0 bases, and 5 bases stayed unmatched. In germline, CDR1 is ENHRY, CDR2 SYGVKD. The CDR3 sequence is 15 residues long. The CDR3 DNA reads TGTGCCATCAGATCGGGACAGGTTAGCACAGATACGCAGTATTTT. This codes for CAIRSGQVSTDTQYF.

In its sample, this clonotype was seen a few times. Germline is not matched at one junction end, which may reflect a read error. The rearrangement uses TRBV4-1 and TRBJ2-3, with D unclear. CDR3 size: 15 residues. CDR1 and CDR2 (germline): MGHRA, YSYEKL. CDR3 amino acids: CASSQAPTATDTRYF. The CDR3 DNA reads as TGCGCCAGCAGCCAAGCCCCCACCGCCACAGATACGCGGTATTTT.

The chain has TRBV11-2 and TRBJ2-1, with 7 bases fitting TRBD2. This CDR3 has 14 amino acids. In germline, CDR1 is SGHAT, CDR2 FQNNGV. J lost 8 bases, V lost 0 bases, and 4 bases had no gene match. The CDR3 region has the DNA TGTGCCAGCAGCTTAGAGAGCGGGGTAGATGAGCAGTTCTTC. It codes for CASSLESGVDEQFF.

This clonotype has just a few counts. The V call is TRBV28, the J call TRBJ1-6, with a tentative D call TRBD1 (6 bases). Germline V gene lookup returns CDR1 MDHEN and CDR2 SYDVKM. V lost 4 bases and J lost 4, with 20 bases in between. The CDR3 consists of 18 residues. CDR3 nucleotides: TGTGCCAGCAGTTCTAGGGGGGGTGGATACGGATATAATTCACCCCTCCACTTT. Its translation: CASSSRGGGYGYNSPLHF.

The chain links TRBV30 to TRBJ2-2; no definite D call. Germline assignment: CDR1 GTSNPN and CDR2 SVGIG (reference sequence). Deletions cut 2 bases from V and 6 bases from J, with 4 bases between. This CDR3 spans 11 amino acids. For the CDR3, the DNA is TGTGCCTGGAGTCCCCCCGGGGAGCTGTTTTTT. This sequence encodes CAWSPPGELFF.

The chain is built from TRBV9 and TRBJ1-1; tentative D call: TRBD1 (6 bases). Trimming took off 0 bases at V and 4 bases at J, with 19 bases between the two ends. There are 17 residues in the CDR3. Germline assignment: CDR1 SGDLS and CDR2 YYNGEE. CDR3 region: CASSVGEGNRAVTEAFF. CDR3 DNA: TGTGCCAGCAGCGTAGGGGAGGGGAACAGGGCGGTCACTGAAGCTTTCTTT.

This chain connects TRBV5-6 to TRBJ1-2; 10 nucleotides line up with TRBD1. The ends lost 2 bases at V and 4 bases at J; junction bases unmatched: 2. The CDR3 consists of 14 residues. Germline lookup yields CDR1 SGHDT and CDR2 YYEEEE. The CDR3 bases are TGTGCCAGCAGCTTTGGGACAGGGGTCTATGGCTACACCTTC. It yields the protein CASSFGTGVYGYTF.

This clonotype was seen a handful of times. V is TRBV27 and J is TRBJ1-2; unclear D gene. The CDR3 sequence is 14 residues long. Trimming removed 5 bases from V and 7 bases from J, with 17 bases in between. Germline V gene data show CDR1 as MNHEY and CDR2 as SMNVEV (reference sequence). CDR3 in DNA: TGTGCCAGCAGTCCTCAGTTCGGGCTGGGTGGCTACACCTTC. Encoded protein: CASSPQFGLGGYTF.

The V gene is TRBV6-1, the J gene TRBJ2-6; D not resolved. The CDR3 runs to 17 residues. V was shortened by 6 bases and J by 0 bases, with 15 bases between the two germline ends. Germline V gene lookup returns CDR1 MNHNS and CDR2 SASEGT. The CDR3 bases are TGTGCCAGCAGCCAGCTTGGTCTGACCTCTGGGGCCAACGTCCTGACTTTC. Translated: CASSQLGLTSGANVLTF.

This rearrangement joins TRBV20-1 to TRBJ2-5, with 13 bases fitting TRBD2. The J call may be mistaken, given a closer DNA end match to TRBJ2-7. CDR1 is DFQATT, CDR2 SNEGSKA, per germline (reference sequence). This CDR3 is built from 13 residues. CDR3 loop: CSAGLAGVGEQYF. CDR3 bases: TGCAGTGCCGGACTAGCGGGAGTCGGCGAGCAGTACTTC.

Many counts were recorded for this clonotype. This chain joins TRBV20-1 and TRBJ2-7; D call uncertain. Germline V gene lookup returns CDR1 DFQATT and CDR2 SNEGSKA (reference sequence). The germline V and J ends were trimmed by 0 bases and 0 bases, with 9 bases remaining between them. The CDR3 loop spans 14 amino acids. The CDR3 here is CSARDVTRSYEQYF. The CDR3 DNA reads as TGCAGTGCTAGAGATGTAACCCGCTCCTACGAGCAGTACTTC.

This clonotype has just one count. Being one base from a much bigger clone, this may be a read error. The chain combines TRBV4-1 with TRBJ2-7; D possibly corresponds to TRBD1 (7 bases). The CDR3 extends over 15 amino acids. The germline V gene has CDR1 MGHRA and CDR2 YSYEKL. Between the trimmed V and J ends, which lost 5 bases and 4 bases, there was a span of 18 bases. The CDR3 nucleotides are TGCGCCAGCAGCTCAACGGAGACAGGGAGGTACGAGCAGTACTTC. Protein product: CASSSTETGRYEQYF.

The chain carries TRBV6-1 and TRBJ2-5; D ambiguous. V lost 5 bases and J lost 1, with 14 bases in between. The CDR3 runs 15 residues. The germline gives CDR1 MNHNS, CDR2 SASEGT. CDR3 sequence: CASSSQPLLQETQYF. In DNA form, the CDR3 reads TGTGCCAGCAGTTCCCAACCCCTACTCCAAGAGACCCAGTACTTC.

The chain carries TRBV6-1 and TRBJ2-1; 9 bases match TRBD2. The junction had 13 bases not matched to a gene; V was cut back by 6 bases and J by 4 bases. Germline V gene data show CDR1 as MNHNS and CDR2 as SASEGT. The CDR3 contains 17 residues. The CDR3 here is CASSPLGREGLYNEQFF. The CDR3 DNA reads TGTGCCAGCAGCCCGTTGGGGCGGGAGGGCCTTTACAATGAGCAGTTCTTC.

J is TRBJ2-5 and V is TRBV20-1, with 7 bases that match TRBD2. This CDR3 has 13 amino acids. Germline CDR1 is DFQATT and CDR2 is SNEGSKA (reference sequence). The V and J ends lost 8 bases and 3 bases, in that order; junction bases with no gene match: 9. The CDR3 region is CSTLAGVEETQYF. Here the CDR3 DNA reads TGCAGTACTTTAGCGGGTGTGGAAGAGACCCAGTACTTC.

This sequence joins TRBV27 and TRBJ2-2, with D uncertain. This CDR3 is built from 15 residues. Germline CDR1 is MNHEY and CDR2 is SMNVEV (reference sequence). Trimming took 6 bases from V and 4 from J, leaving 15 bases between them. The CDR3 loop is CASSTHLHGTGELFF. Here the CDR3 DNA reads TGTGCCAGCAGCACCCACCTGCACGGCACCGGGGAGCTGTTTTTT.

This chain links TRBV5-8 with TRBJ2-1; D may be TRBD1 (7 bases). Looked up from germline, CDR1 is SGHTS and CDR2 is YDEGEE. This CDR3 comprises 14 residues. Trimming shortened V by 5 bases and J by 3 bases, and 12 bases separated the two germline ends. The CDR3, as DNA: TGTGCCAGCAGACGGGGGACAGTCTACAATGAGCAGTTCTTC. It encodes CASRRGTVYNEQFF.

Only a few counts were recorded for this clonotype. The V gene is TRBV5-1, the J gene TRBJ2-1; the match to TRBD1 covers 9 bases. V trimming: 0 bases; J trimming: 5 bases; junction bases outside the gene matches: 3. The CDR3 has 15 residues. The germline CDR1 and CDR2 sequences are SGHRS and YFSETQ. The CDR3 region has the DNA TGCGCCAGCAGCTTGGACAGGGGGCTTGACAATGAGCAGTTCTTC. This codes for CASSLDRGLDNEQFF.

CDR3 coding DNA: TGTGCCAGCAGTTTGGCCACGGGGTGGACTGAAGCTTTCTTT. Protein: CASSLATGWTEAFF. The chain recombines TRBV27 with TRBJ1-1; D gene unclear. This CDR3 comprises 14 residues. V was clipped by 3 bases and J by 5 bases, with 13 bases between them. Germline loops: CDR1 MNHEY, CDR2 SMNVEV (reference sequence).

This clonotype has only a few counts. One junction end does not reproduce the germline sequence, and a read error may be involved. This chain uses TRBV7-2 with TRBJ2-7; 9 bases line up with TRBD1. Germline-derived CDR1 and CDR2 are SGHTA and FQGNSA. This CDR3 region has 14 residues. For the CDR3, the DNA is TGTGTCAGCACACAGGGGGCTTTTCACAATGAGCAGTACTTC. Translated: CVSTQGAFHNEQYF.

CDR3 in DNA: TGTGCCAGCAGCCCTAGGGGCAGGAGTGAAAAACTGTTTTTT. Residues: CASSPRGRSEKLFF. V usage is TRBV7-2 and J usage is TRBJ1-4; the D gene is possibly TRBD1 (5 bases). The CDR3 totals 14 residues. Looked up from germline, CDR1 is SGHTA and CDR2 is FQGNSA. The germline V and J ends were trimmed by 5 bases and 7 bases, with 14 bases remaining between them.

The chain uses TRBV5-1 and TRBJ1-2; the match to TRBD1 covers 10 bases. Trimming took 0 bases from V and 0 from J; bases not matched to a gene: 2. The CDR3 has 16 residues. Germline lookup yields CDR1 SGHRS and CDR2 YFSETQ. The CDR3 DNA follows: TGCGCCAGCAGCTTGGTGGGACAGGGGCCTAACTATGGCTACACCTTC. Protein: CASSLVGQGPNYGYTF.

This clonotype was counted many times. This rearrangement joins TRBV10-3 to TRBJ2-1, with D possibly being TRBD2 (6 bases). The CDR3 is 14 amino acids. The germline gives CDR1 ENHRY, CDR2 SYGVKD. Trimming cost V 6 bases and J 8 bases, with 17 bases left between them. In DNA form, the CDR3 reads TGTGCCATCAGGGAGCGGGCGGCACGGGATGAGCAGTTCTTC. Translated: CAIRERAARDEQFF.